This T cell receptor beta chain was captured in a study of blood T cells in healthy people across ages. Germline CDR1 SGHVS, CDR2 FQNEAQ. V lost 1 base and J lost 1, with 12 bases in between. The CDR3 spans 16 residues. PBMCs numbering at least 6.5 million were isolated per sample. Using a J-beta primer mix together with a sample-barcoded 5' primer, a second PCR was run for roughly 7 to 12 cycles. A single record per CDR3 protein comes from TCRdb applying MiXCR to the 5' RACE reads. This table holds hundreds of thousands of distinct CDR3 sequences, about 49% found once. The TCR was taken from a man in his 60s in good health. Material: blood. The chain combines TRBV7-8 with TRBJ2-3; D is undetermined. The CDR3, as DNA: TGTGCCAGCAGCTTAGGCCATCTGGCAGGCACAGATACGCAGTATTTT. Protein sequence: CASSLGHLAGTDTQYF.